Below, 16 T cell receptor beta chains from the same sample are listed, as sequenced in a study of T cell repertoires in cytomegalovirus infection. Each CDR3 protein is one row after TCRdb ran MiXCR on the reads. Among around 100,000 distinct CDR3 sequences listed, more than 30% were seen once. For these TCRs, the target antigens are not known. Sequenced here: CD8+ T cells from cultured PBMCs, sampled from culture after CMV antigen stimulation. The receptors stem from a human donor in good health (CMV status not recorded). Some clones in this sample may be carry-over from other donors' samples.

In this sample, this clonotype turned up once. The chain is built from TRBV5-5 and TRBJ2-7; 7 nucleotides line up with TRBD1. The germline V gene encodes CDR1 SGHKS and CDR2 YYEKEE (reference sequence). The CDR3 is 15 residues long. V lost 3 bases, J lost 2 bases, and 8 bases stayed unmatched. CDR3 amino acids: CASSSGQEDTYEQYF. CDR3 sequence (DNA): TGTGCCAGCAGCTCCGGACAGGAGGATACCTACGAGCAGTACTTC.

The chain recombines TRBV4-1 with TRBJ1-5, with 8 nucleotides matching TRBD1. The CDR3 has 16 amino acids. The V segment lost 4 bases and the J segment 2 bases; nucleotides outside the gene matches: 7. The germline gives CDR1 MGHRA, CDR2 YSYEKL. DNA for the CDR3: TGCGCCAGCAGCCCCTCGGACAGGGAGGGCAATCAGCCCCAGCATTTT. This gives the protein CASSPSDREGNQPQHF.

This clonotype showed up just a few times. The chain carries TRBV4-1 and TRBJ1-2; 8 bases map to TRBD1. In germline, CDR1 is MGHRA, CDR2 YSYEKL. The CDR3 is 14 residues long. V dropped 5 bases and J dropped 6; count of bases not matched to a gene: 8. The CDR3 region has the DNA TGCGCCAGCAGCACGTACGGGACAGGAGATGGCTACACCTTC. Protein: CASSTYGTGDGYTF.

This rearrangement joins TRBV5-6 to TRBJ2-3, with TRBD1 matching over 7 bases. The V and J ends lost 0 bases and 0 bases, in that order; junction bases with no gene match: 4. Germline-derived CDR1 and CDR2 are SGHDT and YYEEEE. CDR3 length: 16 residues. CDR3 sequence (DNA): TGTGCCAGCAGCTTGGCCTGGGACAGTAGCACAGATACGCAGTATTTT. Its protein is CASSLAWDSSTDTQYF.

This clonotype was seen more than once but under ten times. The rearrangement joins TRBV12-3 or TRBV12-4 to TRBJ1-2; possibly TRBD1 for D (5 bases). The CDR3 runs to 14 residues. Trimming cost V 8 bases and J 1 base, with 14 bases left between them. The CDR3 bases are TGTGCCAGCTTTCACAACAGGATTAACTATGGCTACACCTTC. It encodes CASFHNRINYGYTF.

As DNA, the CDR3 is TGTGCCAGCAGTCCGGGGGTTAATGAAAAACTGTTTTTT. Encoded protein: CASSPGVNEKLFF. The chain links TRBV12-3 or TRBV12-4 to TRBJ1-4; D is perhaps TRBD1 (5 bases). V lost 5 bases and J 4 bases, leaving 8 bases between the germline ends. CDR3 length equals 13 residues.

The chain recombines TRBV27 with TRBJ1-5, with a possible D match to TRBD1 (5 bases). Germline V gene lookup returns CDR1 MNHEY and CDR2 SMNVEV (reference sequence). The CDR3 runs 15 residues. The V gene lost 5 bases and the J gene lost 4 bases, with 15 bases spanning the gap. CDR3 sequence (DNA): TGTGCCAGCAGTCCAATACCCGGGGGGAATCAGCCCCAGCATTTT. It is translated as CASSPIPGGNQPQHF.

This clonotype appeared a few times. Sequence at one end of the junction differs from germline and may be a read error. The gene calls are TRBV7-7 and TRBJ2-2, with 8 bases matching TRBD2. This CDR3 comprises 14 residues. Germline CDR1 is SSHAT and CDR2 is FNYEAQ (reference sequence). The CDR3, as DNA: TGTGCTAGCAGCCCCTCGGGGGGGGCCGGGGAGCTGTTTTTT. It is translated as CASSPSGGAGELFF.

Ten or more counts support this clonotype. V is TRBV28 and J is TRBJ2-3; 7 bases are a match to TRBD1. The CDR3 spans 15 residues. After removal of 4 bases from V and 0 bases from J, the junction contained 4 bases not matched to a gene. CDR1 MDHEN and CDR2 SYDVKM come from the germline V gene. CDR3 in DNA: TGTGCCAGCAGTTCGACAGGGTTGAGCACAGATACGCAGTATTTT. Amino acids: CASSSTGLSTDTQYF.

This clonotype occurred a few times. The chain carries TRBV4-1 and TRBJ2-2; no clear D. Trimming left V 1 base short and J 5 bases short, with 2 bases between. This CDR3 region has 12 residues. CDR1 and CDR2 from the germline V gene are MGHRA and YSYEKL. The CDR3 nucleotides read TGCGCCAGCAGCCAAGTTACCGGGGAGCTGTTTTTT. Its translation is CASSQVTGELFF.

The sample holds a few counts of this clonotype. The rearrangement uses TRBV4-2 and TRBJ1-1, with D hard to call. The CDR3 extends over 13 amino acids. V lost 8 bases, J lost 1 base, and 11 bases lay in between. In germline, CDR1 is LGHNA, CDR2 YNFKEQ. The CDR3 coding sequence is TGTGCCAGCTCTTCGTCCAAGAACACTGAAGCTTTCTTT. This codes for CASSSSKNTEAFF.

The CDR3 spells CASSLAPQERETQYF. The CDR3 nucleotides read TGTGCCAGCAGCTTAGCGCCCCAGGAGAGAGAGACCCAGTACTTC. V and J are TRBV7-2 and TRBJ2-5; the D is unclear. The CDR3 length is 15 residues. Germline CDR1 reads SGHTA; CDR2 reads FQGNSA. The V end was cut by 0 bases, the J end by 4 bases, with 12 bases between.

The chain is built from TRBV6-2 or TRBV6-3 and TRBJ2-5; D is uncertain. V lost 0 bases and J lost 5, with 16 bases in between. The CDR3 covers 16 residues. Germline V gene lookup returns CDR1 MNHEY and CDR2 SVGEGT. The CDR3 protein is CASSYSISNPAETQYF. Here the CDR3 DNA reads TGTGCCAGCAGTTACTCGATTTCTAACCCCGCGGAGACCCAGTACTTC.

The CDR3, as DNA: TGCGCCAGCAGCCAAGAAACAGGGGCCACTATCCCTAATGAGCAGTTCTTC. This gives the protein CASSQETGATIPNEQFF. The chain is built from TRBV4-3 and TRBJ2-1; 7 positions agree with TRBD1. This CDR3 is 17 amino acids long. Unmatched junction bases numbered 12, after V lost 0 bases and J lost 7 bases. Germline CDR1 is LGHNA and CDR2 is YSLEER.

This clonotype has just a few counts. V and J are TRBV7-9 and TRBJ2-7, with TRBD1 identical over 10 bases. CDR3 length: 17 amino acids. The V and J ends lost 4 bases and 3 bases, in that order; junction bases with no gene match: 12. Germline V gene sequence: CDR1 SEHNR, CDR2 FQNEAQ (reference sequence). CDR3 DNA sequence: TGTGCCAGCAGCTCAAACACCCCGGGACAGGGGTACTACGAGCAGTACTTC. This codes for CASSSNTPGQGYYEQYF.

This clonotype was counted only a few times. The rearrangement uses TRBV6-4 and TRBJ2-1, with 9 bases fitting TRBD2. The V gene end was trimmed by 5 bases and the J gene end by 1 base; junction bases not matched to a gene: 3. The germline V gene encodes CDR1 MRHNA and CDR2 SNTAGT. CDR3 length: 15 residues. CDR3 in DNA: TGTGCCAGCAGTAAGAGCGGGGGGTCCTACAATGAGCAGTTCTTC. This codes for CASSKSGGSYNEQFF.